This T cell receptor (beta chain) was captured by sequencing in a study of HIV-infected patients and healthy controls (dated by TCRdb to the mid-2010s). Describing the broader study: The study tested whether deep TCR repertoire sequencing of HIV patients' small blood samples could capture immune perturbation and reconstitution. What the authors observed across the whole study: More CDR3s were shared between individuals among healthy controls than among HIV+ patients, as measured by Jaccard index and by the count of highly shared sequences. Healthy control repertoires showed roughly threefold more distinct CDR3s and higher Shannon diversity than untreated HIV+ repertoires. Donor HLA types were not determined in the study. Only sixteen HIV-infected individuals were processed, which the authors considered a major limit on how widely the findings apply. The study cohorts differed slightly in age and sex profile, but those differences did not account for the observed differences in diversity. HIV-associated CDR3s exhibited a significant reduction in frequency during therapy, whereas CMV-associated CDR3s exhibited no significant change, although the majority increased in frequency. In the samples, alpha-beta chain pairing was left undetermined. Oligoclonality may be reflected in the significantly higher mean Gini indices of HIV-infected repertoires compared with controls. In size-matched repertoire data, the apparent post-therapy recovery of the Gini index in HIV-infected patients was not replicated. Significantly different mean usage between HIV-infected patients and controls was observed for eight alpha and eight beta V genes. MAIT cell alpha-chain CDR3s were found at high frequency in healthy controls but were severely depleted in HIV+ repertoires. Differing numbers of distinct sequences in patients and controls hindered comparison, and size-matching assigned excessive weight to rare events in the HIV-infected data. Using whole blood restricted sequencing depth and prevented separating the dynamics of distinct T-cell subpopulations.

V is trimmed back by 5 bases and J by 2 bases, and the junction contains 6 bases that no gene match accounts for. CDR1 and CDR2, looked up from the germline V gene (reference sequence), are LNHDA and SQIVND. Spanning cysteine to phenylalanine, the CDR3 consists of 16 amino acids. Only the CDR3 region is kept as DNA, spanning 48 bases read in frame from base 1. To note about this clonotype: The antigen it binds to is not known. There are no base qualities to consult, and no much larger clone falls within one base.

Whole blood was used without cell fractionation, so the repertoire reflected all unsorted peripheral T cells. Ten uninfected healthy donors were sampled as controls, and four of these ten donors were sampled twice roughly 3 months apart. For RNA extraction, about 2.3 ml of peripheral blood was collected into Tempus tubes. Residual genomic DNA was removed with the TURBO-DNase kit and globin mRNA was depleted with GLOBINclear. About 470 ng RNA was reverse transcribed with SuperScript III using primers against the alpha and beta constant regions. Alpha and beta chain libraries were generated separately via chain-specific third strand synthesis with multiplexing indices. The protocol used a single primer pair to amplify all rearrangements within a chain, which avoided primer bias, and attached molecular barcodes to each cDNA molecule. T4 RNA Ligase 1 joined purified cDNA to a 5' RACE adapter that carried a random hexamer and the SP2 sequencing primer site. Second strand synthesis was primed from the SP2 site with Phusion polymerase, using slow temperature ramps to favor optimal annealing. Joined together, two random hexamer sequences that had both been added before amplification formed the 12-nucleotide barcode of each molecule. A brief initial PCR introduced P5 and P7 adapter elements together with a second index, and a roughly 23-cycle amplification PCR using P5s and P7 primers was subsequently performed. The libraries went through 25 to 35 PCR cycles in total, were quantified on a Qubit, were sized on a Bioanalyzer, and were diluted to 4 nM. Normalized libraries were sequenced on an Illumina MiSeq with 2 x 250 paired-end kits. Into around 9.5 ul Tris-Cl, the reverse transcription reactions were eluted following cleanup on MinElute columns. Adapter ligations ran for over 20 hours at 16 degrees C and were afterwards cleaned with AMPure XP beads at a 1:1 ratio. The authors processed their data as follows. Demultiplexed FASTQ files were processed with a modified Decombinator that output V, J, insert and barcode information. Any sequence that shared a barcode yet differed from the dominant sequence was discarded as an error, and the number of original cDNA molecules was estimated by counting barcodes clustered at Levenshtein distance 3. The R packages ineq, vegan, igraph and RCytoscape were used for downstream analyses, together with IMGT nomenclature and CDR3 definitions. V gene usage was computed over distinct sequences, each TCR counted once to avoid skew from clonal expansion. Similarity networks connected unique CDR3 amino acid sequences within a donor whenever two sequences differed by a single Levenshtein edit. Published HIV-specific CDR3s (around 100 alpha, 600 to 750 beta) and CMV-specific CDR3s (over 12 alpha, 250 to 300 beta) were compiled and searched for in the repertoires. It was shown by random subsampling to size-matched repertoires that the decreased diversity of patients was not caused by their lower sequence numbers. Using fastp at Q25 and MiXCR, TCRdb reprocessed the public reads and kept productive beta chains. Each CDR3 protein gets just one entry, which takes the most common genes and DNA from the rows behind it. The V and J calls and clone size come from TCRdb's table, not from the authors' own analysis. Here the sample has some 17,000 distinct CDR3 sequences; about a tenth occur a single time. The ten biggest clones cover around 3.1% of the sample.

The sequencing sample was made of blood. This TCR was sampled from an adult in good health. Recombination connected TRBV19 to TRBJ2-5; the junction holds 12 bases that match TRBD2. The CDR3 reads as follows: CASSGLAGRFQETQYF. The DNA reads TGTGCCAGTAGTGGACTAGCGGGAAGGTTTCAAGAGACCCAGTACTTC.